Below, 2 T cell receptor beta chains from the same sample are listed, as sequenced in a study of T cell changes during pregnancy in multiple sclerosis. The repertoire was sequenced with immunoSEQ multiplex PCR; TCRdb's copy has only in-frame clones and lacks some. The repertoire has approximately 63,000 clones, 91% of them found once; the top ten carry less than 1.5%. This material consisted of peripheral blood, taken after pregnancy. The receptors derive from a female donor in good health, enrolled as a control in a pregnancy study.

This chain joins TRBV7-8 and TRBJ2-3; TRBD1 matches 11 bases. CDR1 SGHVS and CDR2 FQNEAQ come from the germline V gene. V shed 4 bases and J 6 bases; nucleotides not matched to a gene: 3. There are 14 residues in the CDR3. CDR3 nucleotides: TGTGCCAGCAGCTGGACAGGGGGCGGGGATACGCAGTATTTT. It codes for CASSWTGGGDTQYF.

This clone was recorded only once. The genes are TRBV5-4 and TRBJ1-4; 8 positions agree with TRBD1. V trimming: 0 bases; J trimming: 6 bases; junction bases outside the gene matches: 7. From germline, CDR1 is SGHNT and CDR2 YYREEE (reference sequence). The CDR3 is 16 amino acids. CDR3 nucleotide sequence: TGTGCCAGCAGCTTGGGCAGGGGGCCATCCCATGAAAAACTGTTTTTT. Its protein product is CASSLGRGPSHEKLFF.